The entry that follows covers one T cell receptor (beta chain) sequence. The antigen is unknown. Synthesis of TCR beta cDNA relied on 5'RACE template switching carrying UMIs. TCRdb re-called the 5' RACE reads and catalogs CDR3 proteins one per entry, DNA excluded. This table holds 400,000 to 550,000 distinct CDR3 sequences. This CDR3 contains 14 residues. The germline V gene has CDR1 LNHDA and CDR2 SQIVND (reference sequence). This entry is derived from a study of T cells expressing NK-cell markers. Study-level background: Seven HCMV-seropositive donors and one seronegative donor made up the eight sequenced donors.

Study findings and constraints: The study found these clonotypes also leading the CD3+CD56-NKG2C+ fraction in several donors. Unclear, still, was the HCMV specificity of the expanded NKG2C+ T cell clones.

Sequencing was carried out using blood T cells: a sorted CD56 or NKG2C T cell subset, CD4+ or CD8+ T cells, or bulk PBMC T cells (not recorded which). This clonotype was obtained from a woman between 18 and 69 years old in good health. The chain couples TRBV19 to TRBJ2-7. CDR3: CATAFGPTSYEQYF. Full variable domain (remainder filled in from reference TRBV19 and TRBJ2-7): DGGITQSPKYLFRKEGQNVTLSCEQNLNHDAMYWYRQDPGQGLRLIYYSQIVNDFQKGDIAEGYSVSREKKESFPLTVTSAQKNPTAFYLCATAFGPTSYEQYFGPGTRLTVT.